One and the same sample provided the 5 T cell receptor beta chains below, sequenced in a study of regulatory T cells in long-lasting Graves disease. Researchers made TCR beta libraries by using iRepertoire HTBI primers and running Arm-PCR on CDR3 regions. TCRdb reanalysed the multiplex PCR reads using MiXCR and keeps one entry per CDR3 protein. The data contain a few hundred thousand distinct CDR3 sequences, approximately 23% of them singletons. Time point indicated: persistent/refractory GD, antithyroid drugs over 5 years with positive TRAb. Extracted PBMC RNA gave rise to the TCR library. Sequences were derived from peripheral blood mononuclear cells (PBMCs), sampled when the disease was refractory, from a patient treated with antithyroid drugs. All receptors come from a female donor with Graves disease.

This clonotype was recorded many times. J is TRBJ2-7 and V is TRBV11-2; TRBD1 might be the D (6 bases). Germline-derived CDR1 and CDR2 are SGHAT and FQNNGV. Trimming cost V 2 bases and J 3 bases, with 20 bases left between them. CDR3 length equals 17 residues. CDR3 coding DNA: TGTGCCAGCAGCTTATCGAGTGGGCCAGGGGCCAACTACGAGCAGTACTTC. Encoded protein: CASSLSSGPGANYEQYF.

The chain recombines TRBV6-2 or TRBV6-3 with TRBJ1-5, with 10 bases fitting TRBD1. This CDR3 comprises 16 residues. Germline V gene sequence: CDR1 MNHEY, CDR2 SVGEGT. Trimming removed 8 bases from V and 6 bases from J; junction bases left unmatched: 13. CDR3 sequence: CASGDTGTGASQPQHF. The CDR3 nucleotides are TGTGCCAGCGGGGACACCGGGACAGGGGCTAGTCAGCCCCAGCATTTT.

V usage is TRBV5-5 and J usage is TRBJ1-1; D is unclear. CDR1 and CDR2 from the germline V gene are SGHKS and YYEKEE (reference sequence). This CDR3 comprises 14 residues. With 3 bases removed from V and 1 base from J, the gap between germline ends came to 10 bases. This chain's CDR3 is CASSWKSRNTEAFF. The CDR3 region has the DNA TGTGCCAGCAGCTGGAAGTCGAGGAACACTGAAGCTTTCTTT.

This clonotype has a count of ten or more. In nucleotides, the CDR3 is TGTGCTAGTGGTACCGGGGACCCTACTAACTATGGCTACACCTTC. It is translated as CASGTGDPTNYGYTF. The rearrangement joins TRBV12-5 to TRBJ1-2, with D perhaps TRBD1 (5 bases). The length of the CDR3 is 15 residues. Trimming stripped 5 bases from V and 0 bases from J, with 13 bases between. CDR1 and CDR2 (germline): LGHNT, FRNRAP. Full variable domain (outside the CDR3, taken from reference TRBV12-5 and TRBJ1-2): DARVTQTPRHKVTEMGQEVTMRCQPILGHNTVFWYRQTMMQGLELLAYFRNRAPLDDSGMPKDRFSAEMPDATLATLKIQPSEPRDSAVYFCASGTGDPTNYGYTFGSGTRLTVV.

This clonotype came up a few times. The junction does not match germline at one end; this may be a read error. The chain is built from TRBV7-9 and TRBJ2-2; D is uncertain. Looked up from germline, CDR1 is SEHNR and CDR2 is FQNEAQ (reference sequence). The CDR3 contains 16 residues. The DNA for the CDR3 is TGTGCCAGCAGCCCATATTCCGGGTTGAACGCCGGGGAGCTGTTTTTT. This gives the protein CASSPYSGLNAGELFF.